This TCR beta chain is drawn from a study of blood T cell repertoires in COVID-19. Across the study: In each case, the material was cDNA or gDNA derived from T cells, B-cell-depleted T cells, or PBMCs.

The V and J ends lost 0 bases and 5 bases respectively, with 8 bases between them. Germline V gene data show CDR1 as MNHEY and CDR2 as SMNVEV (reference sequence). CDR3 size: 15 residues. Individuals drawn from 24 US areas were about 18 to 100 years old. Under the authors' procedure: From reference gene primer amplification, estimates of nucleated cell counts were derived. The assay was immunoSEQ multiplex PCR, and TCRdb's table has in-frame clones only and misses some. V and J calls and clone size are given by that table; D and trimming were obtained from the DNA. Counted here are fewer than 300,000 clones, approximately 90% occurring once; the ten biggest clones make up 0.95% to 1.2%.

V is TRBV27 and J is TRBJ1-6, with a possible D match to TRBD1 (5 bases). Sequenced: PBMCs or T cells enriched from blood (not recorded which). The sequence was collected from a woman aged 25 to 39 who had recovered from COVID-19. The CDR3 reads CASSLSTGDNSPLHF. As DNA, the CDR3 is TGTGCCAGCAGTTTATCCACGGGGGATAATTCACCCCTCCACTTT.